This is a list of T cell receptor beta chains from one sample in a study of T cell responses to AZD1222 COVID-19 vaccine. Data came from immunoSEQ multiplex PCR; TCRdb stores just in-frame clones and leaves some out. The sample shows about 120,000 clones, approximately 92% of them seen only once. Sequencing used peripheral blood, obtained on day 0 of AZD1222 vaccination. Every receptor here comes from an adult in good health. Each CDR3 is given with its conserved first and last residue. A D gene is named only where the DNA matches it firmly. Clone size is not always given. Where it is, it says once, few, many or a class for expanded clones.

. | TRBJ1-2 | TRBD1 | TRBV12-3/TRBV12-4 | CASSPGGMGGYTF | TGTGCCAGCAGTCCAGGGGGGATGGGCGGCTACACCTTC
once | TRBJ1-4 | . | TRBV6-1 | CASRGKNEKLFF | TGTGCCAGCAGAGGCAAGAATGAAAAACTGTTTTTT
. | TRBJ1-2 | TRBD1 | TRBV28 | CASRGTGGADYGYTF | TGTGCCAGCAGAGGGACAGGGGGCGCTGACTATGGCTACACCTTC
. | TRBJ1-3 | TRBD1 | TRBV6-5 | CASSRDSSGNTIYF | TGTGCCAGCAGCCGGGACAGTTCTGGAAACACCATATATTTT
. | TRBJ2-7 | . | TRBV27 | CASSLGRGSDSYEQYF | TGTGCCAGCAGTTTGGGCAGGGGTTCGGATTCCTACGAGCAGTACTTC
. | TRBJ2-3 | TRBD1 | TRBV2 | CASGTGPKDTQYF | TGTGCCAGCGGGACAGGCCCAAAAGATACGCAGTATTTT
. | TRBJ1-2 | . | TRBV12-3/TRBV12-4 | CASSRSSGYTF | TGTGCCAGCAGTAGGTCGAGTGGCTACACCTTC
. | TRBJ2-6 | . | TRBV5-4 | CASSLQRSSGANVLTF | TGTGCCAGCAGCCTACAAAGGTCCTCTGGGGCCAACGTCCTGACTTTC
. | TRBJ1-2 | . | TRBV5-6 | CASRGDRHYGYTF | TGTGCCAGCAGGGGTGACAGACACTATGGCTACACCTTC
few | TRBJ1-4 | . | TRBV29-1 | CSVELGQPNEKLFF | TGCAGCGTTGAATTAGGGCAACCGAATGAAAAACTGTTTTTT
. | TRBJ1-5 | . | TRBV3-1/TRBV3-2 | CASSRGQSNQPQHF | TGTGCCAGCAGCCGCGGACAGAGCAATCAGCCCCAGCATTTT
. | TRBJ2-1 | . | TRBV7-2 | CASSPLYRVYNEQFF | TGTGCCAGCAGCCCCCTTTACAGGGTTTACAATGAGCAGTTCTTC
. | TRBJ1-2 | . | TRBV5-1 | CASSLEDNVYGYTF | TGCGCCAGCAGCTTGGAAGATAACGTCTATGGCTACACCTTC
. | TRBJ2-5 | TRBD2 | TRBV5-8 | CASSLATSGRRQTQYF | TGTGCCAGCAGCTTGGCCACTAGCGGGAGGAGACAGACCCAGTACTTC
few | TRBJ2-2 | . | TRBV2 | CASTQELTGELFF | TGTGCCAGCACACAGGAGCTCACCGGGGAGCTGTTTTTT
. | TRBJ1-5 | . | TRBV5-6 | CASSLWPGTYSNQPQHF | TGTGCCAGCAGCTTGTGGCCAGGGACTTATAGCAATCAGCCCCAGCATTTT
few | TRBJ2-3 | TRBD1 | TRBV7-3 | CASSTGQGRTDTQYF | TGTGCCAGCAGCACCGGACAGGGACGCACAGATACGCAGTATTTT
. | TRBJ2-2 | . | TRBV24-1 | CATSDLLSQGDTGELFF | TGTGCCACCAGTGATTTGCTATCACAGGGCGACACCGGGGAGCTGTTTTTT
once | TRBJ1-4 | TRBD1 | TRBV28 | CASSLGRDRGLANEKLFF | TGTGCCAGCAGTTTAGGCCGGGACAGGGGCCTTGCTAATGAAAAACTGTTTTTT
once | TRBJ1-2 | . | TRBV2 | CASSRTVYTF | TGTGCCAGCAGTCGGACAGTTTACACCTTC
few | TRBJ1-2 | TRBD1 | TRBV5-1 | CASSFNAQGGYGYTF | TGCGCCAGCAGCTTTAACGCTCAGGGGGGCTATGGCTACACCTTC
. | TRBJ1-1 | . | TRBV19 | CASSQQRRNTEAFF | TGTGCCAGTTCCCAGCAACGCAGAAACACTGAAGCTTTCTTT
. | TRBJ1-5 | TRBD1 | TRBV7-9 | CASSPQGDQPQHF | TGTGCCAGCAGCCCGCAGGGGGATCAGCCCCAGCATTTT
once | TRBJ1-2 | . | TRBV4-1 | CASSPGPGASGYTF | TGCGCCAGCAGCCCTGGGCCGGGGGCGAGTGGCTACACCTTC
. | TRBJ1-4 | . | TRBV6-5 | CASRTGTRREKLFF | TGTGCCAGCAGAACCGGGACAAGGAGAGAAAAACTGTTTTTT
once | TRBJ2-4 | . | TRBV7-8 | CASSFIGGGGNIQYF | TGTGCCAGCAGCTTCATAGGGGGCGGGGGAAACATTCAGTACTTC
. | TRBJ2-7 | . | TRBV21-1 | CASSANTLRLAGYSYEQYF | TGTGCCAGCAGCGCTAACACCCTAAGACTAGCGGGATACTCCTACGAGCAGTACTTC
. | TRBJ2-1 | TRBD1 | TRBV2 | CASSDRQGAYNEQFF | TGTGCCAGCAGTGATCGGCAGGGGGCGTACAATGAGCAGTTCTTC
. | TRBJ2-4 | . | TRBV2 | CASSVDLMDIQYF | TGTGCCAGCAGCGTGGACCTAATGGACATTCAGTACTTC
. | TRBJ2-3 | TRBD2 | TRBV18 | CASSRGLAGRDTQYF | TGTGCCAGCTCACGGGGACTAGCGGGTCGAGATACGCAGTATTTT
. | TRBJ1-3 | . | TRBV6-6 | CATSGRGNTIYF | TGTGCCACCTCGGGCCGCGGAAACACCATATATTTT
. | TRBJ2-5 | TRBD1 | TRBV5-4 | CASSKGTGVETQYF | TGTGCCAGCAGCAAGGGGACAGGGGTAGAGACCCAGTACTTC
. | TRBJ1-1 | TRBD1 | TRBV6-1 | CASSETTGVTEAFF | TGTGCCAGCAGTGAAACCACAGGGGTAACTGAAGCTTTCTTT
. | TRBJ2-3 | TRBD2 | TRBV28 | CASSPIGTSVGADTQYF | TGTGCCAGCAGTCCTATCGGGACTAGCGTAGGAGCAGATACGCAGTATTTT
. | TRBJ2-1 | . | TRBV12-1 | CASSLPREEREGHEQFF | TGTGCCAGCAGCTTGCCCCGCGAGGAGCGGGAGGGACATGAGCAGTTCTTC
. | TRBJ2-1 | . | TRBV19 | CASSISSYNEQFF | TGTGCCAGTAGTATAAGCTCCTACAATGAGCAGTTCTTC
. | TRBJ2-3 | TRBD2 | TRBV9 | CASSQRDASTDTQYF | TGTGCCAGCAGCCAGCGGGACGCTAGCACAGATACGCAGTATTTT
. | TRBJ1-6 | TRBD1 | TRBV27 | CASSLSGTGEFVYNSPLHF | TGTGCCAGCAGTTTATCTGGGACAGGGGAATTTGTTTATAATTCACCCCTCCACTTT
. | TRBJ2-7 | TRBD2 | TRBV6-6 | CASSSTGLAGEQYF | TGTGCCAGCAGTTCCACGGGACTAGCGGGAGAGCAGTACTTC
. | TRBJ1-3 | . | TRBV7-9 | CASSLAGVDGNTIYF | TGTGCCAGCAGCTTAGCAGGGGTTGACGGAAACACCATATATTTT
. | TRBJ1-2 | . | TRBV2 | CATSLRGGGDGYTF | TGTGCCACCAGCCTCCGGGGCGGAGGGGATGGCTACACCTTC
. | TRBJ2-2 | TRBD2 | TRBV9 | CASSAFGTRDTGELFF | TGTGCCAGCAGCGCCTTCGGGACTAGAGACACCGGGGAGCTGTTTTTT
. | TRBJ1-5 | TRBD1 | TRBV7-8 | CASSLAGTGNQPQHF | TGTGCCAGCAGCTTAGCCGGGACAGGCAATCAGCCCCAGCATTTT
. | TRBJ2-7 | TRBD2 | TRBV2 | CASGIAGARYEQYF | TGTGCCAGCGGGATAGCGGGAGCGAGATACGAGCAGTACTTC
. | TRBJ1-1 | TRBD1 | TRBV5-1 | CASSFQGAEAFF | TGCGCCAGCAGCTTCCAGGGGGCTGAAGCTTTCTTT
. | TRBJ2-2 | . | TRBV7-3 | CASSLMGANTGELFF | TGTGCCAGCAGCTTAATGGGAGCTAACACCGGGGAGCTGTTTTTT
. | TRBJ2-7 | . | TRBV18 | CASSPTGRGEQYF | TGTGCCAGCTCACCCACAGGGAGAGGCGAGCAGTACTTC
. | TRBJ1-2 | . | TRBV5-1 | CASSSDRRGYGYTF | TGCGCCAGCAGCTCGGACAGAAGGGGATACGGCTACACCTTC
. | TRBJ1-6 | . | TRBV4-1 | CASSQEGGALHF | TGCGCCAGCAGCCAAGAAGGTGGGGCCCTCCACTTT
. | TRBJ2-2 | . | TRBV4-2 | CASSQQAQNTGELFF | TGTGCCAGCAGCCAACAGGCCCAGAACACCGGGGAGCTGTTTTTT
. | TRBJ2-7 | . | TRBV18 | CASSPDDSHEQYF | TGTGCCAGCTCACCAGACGACTCCCACGAGCAGTACTTC
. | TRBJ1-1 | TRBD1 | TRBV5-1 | CASSIGQGADEAFF | TGCGCCAGCAGCATCGGACAGGGGGCGGATGAAGCTTTCTTT
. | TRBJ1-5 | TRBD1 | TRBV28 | CASSFPGTGEDQPQHF | TGTGCCAGCAGTTTCCCCGGGACAGGGGAAGATCAGCCCCAGCATTTT
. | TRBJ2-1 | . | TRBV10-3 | CAISEASKRSYNEQFF | TGTGCCATCAGTGAGGCCTCCAAGCGGTCCTACAATGAGCAGTTCTTC
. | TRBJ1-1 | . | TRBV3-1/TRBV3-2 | CASSQVQTNTEAFF | TGTGCCAGCAGCCAAGTACAGACGAACACTGAAGCTTTCTTT